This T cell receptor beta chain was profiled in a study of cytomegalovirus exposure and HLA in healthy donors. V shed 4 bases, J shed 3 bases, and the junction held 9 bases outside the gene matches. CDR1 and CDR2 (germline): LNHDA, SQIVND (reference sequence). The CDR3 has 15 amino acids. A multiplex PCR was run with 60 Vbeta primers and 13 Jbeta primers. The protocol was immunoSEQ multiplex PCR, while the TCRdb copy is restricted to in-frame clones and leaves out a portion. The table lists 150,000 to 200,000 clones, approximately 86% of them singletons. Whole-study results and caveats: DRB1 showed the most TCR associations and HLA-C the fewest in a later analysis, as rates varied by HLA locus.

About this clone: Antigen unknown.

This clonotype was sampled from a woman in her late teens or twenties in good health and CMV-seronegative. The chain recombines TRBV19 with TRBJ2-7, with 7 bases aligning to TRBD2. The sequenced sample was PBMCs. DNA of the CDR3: TGTGCCAGTAGTAGGTCTAGCGGAGTGGGCTACGAGCAGTACTTC. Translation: CASSRSSGVGYEQYF.